The 8 T cell receptor beta chains given below trace back to one sample, sequenced in a study of blood T cell repertoires in COVID-19. Produced via immunoSEQ multiplex PCR; TCRdb's table is partial and in-frame only. Of 150,000 to 200,000 clones listed, around four fifths were seen once; the top ten hold around a fifth. Sequencing was carried out using peripheral blood. The receptor set was obtained from a woman aged 80 or older with acute or convalescent COVID-19.

The V and J genes are TRBV5-1 and TRBJ2-7, with D possibly matching TRBD1 (6 bases). CDR3 length: 15 residues. Germline V gene sequence: CDR1 SGHRS, CDR2 YFSETQ. Deletions cut 4 bases from V and 5 bases from J, with 19 bases between. CDR3: CASSLGRGSYHEQYF. The DNA of the CDR3 is TGCGCCAGCAGCCTGGGCAGGGGCTCGTACCACGAGCAGTACTTC.

The genes are TRBV19 and TRBJ1-3; D not certain. The germline CDR1 and CDR2 sequences are LNHDA and SQIVND (reference sequence). The CDR3 runs 14 residues. The CDR3 DNA reads as TGTGCTGTCTCTAAAAGAGGCTCTGGAAACACCATATATTTT. It specifies CAVSKRGSGNTIYF.

CDR3 in amino acids: CASSLSDRGTGTEAFF. CDR3 sequence (DNA): TGCGCCAGCAGCTTGTCGGACAGGGGGACGGGAACTGAAGCTTTCTTT. The V and J genes are TRBV5-1 and TRBJ1-1; 10 nucleotides match TRBD1. Trimming removed 1 base from V and 5 bases from J; junction bases left unmatched: 8. CDR3 length: 16 amino acids. CDR1 and CDR2 from the germline V gene are SGHRS and YFSETQ.

The chain is built from TRBV5-5 and TRBJ1-5; 7 bases are a match to TRBD1. With V trimmed by 1 base and J by 0 bases, 4 bases remained unmatched. CDR3 length equals 16 residues. Looked up from germline, CDR1 is SGHKS and CDR2 is YYEKEE (reference sequence). The CDR3: CASSLQGGYSNQPQHF. The DNA of the CDR3 is TGTGCCAGCAGCTTGCAAGGGGGCTATAGCAATCAGCCCCAGCATTTT.

The V gene is TRBV18, the J gene TRBJ2-7; D might be TRBD1 (6 bases). Trimming pared 3 bases from V and 5 bases from J, leaving 14 bases between. Germline values: CDR1 KGHSH, CDR2 LQKENI. The CDR3 sequence is 14 residues long. In DNA form, the CDR3 reads TGTGCCAGCTCACCTAGGCTGGGGGCGGACGAGCAGTACTTC. It is translated as CASSPRLGADEQYF. Looking up the rest from reference TRBV18 and TRBJ2-7 gives the full variable domain: NAGVMQNPRHLVRRRGQEARLRCSPMKGHSHVYWYRQLPEEGLKFMVYLQKENIIDESGMPKERFSAEFPKEGPSILRIQQVVRGDSAAYFCASSPRLGADEQYFGPGTRLTVT.

CDR3 in amino acids: CASSSDRGLYGYTF. The CDR3, as DNA: TGTGCCAGCAGCTCGGACAGGGGGCTTTATGGCTACACCTTC. The chain uses TRBV11-2 and TRBJ1-2; 11 nucleotides line up with TRBD1. This CDR3 contains 14 residues. Unmatched junction bases numbered 3, after V lost 4 bases and J lost 5 bases. Germline V gives CDR1 SGHAT, CDR2 FQNNGV.

The chain joins TRBV19 to TRBJ1-6; D is unclear. Germline V gives CDR1 LNHDA, CDR2 SQIVND (reference sequence). Between the trimmed V and J ends, which lost 5 bases and 7 bases, there was a span of 9 bases. CDR3 size: 13 residues. Written as DNA, the CDR3 is TGTGCCAGTAGTCGGACTAGGAATTCACCCCTCCACTTT. Translated, it gives CASSRTRNSPLHF.

J is TRBJ1-2 and V is TRBV6-4; 9 nucleotides line up with TRBD1. There are 13 residues in the CDR3. The germline V gene encodes CDR1 MRHNA and CDR2 SNTAGT. V gave up 6 bases and J gave up 2 bases; unmatched junction bases: 1. The CDR3: CASSDRGNYGYTF. CDR3 nucleotides: TGTGCCAGCAGCGACAGGGGGAACTATGGCTACACCTTC.